The T cell receptor beta chain under discussion was sequenced for a study of identical twins. As concerns this clonotype: Its antigen is as yet unknown.

Study-level results: The authors noted that invariant MAIT and iNKT cells could partly confound zero-insertion analyses. Abundant cord blood beta clonotypes carried fewer insertions; memory repertoires showed none.

V gave up 3 bases and J gave up 5 bases; unmatched junction bases: 9. CDR3 length: 15 amino acids. The V gene's germline CDR1 is MGHRA and CDR2 YSYEKL. TCRdb re-derived calls from the 5' RACE reads in MiXCR, one entry per CDR3 protein. This table holds hundreds of thousands of distinct CDR3 sequences, 21% found once. The same sample was also studied in work on T cells expressing NK-cell markers. That paper states: The TCR beta repertoires originated in sorted CD3+CD56+NKG2C+, CD3+CD56+NKG2C- and CD3+CD56-NKG2C+ T cells. A range of about 1.0-8% of CD8+ T cells consisted of dominant NKG2C+ clonotypes in several donors.

What was sequenced was PBMCs. This clonotype was obtained from a woman between 18 and 29 years old in good health. The chain carries TRBV4-1 and TRBJ2-5, with 7 bases fitting TRBD2. In DNA, the CDR3 is TGCGCCAGCAGCCAGTCGAGTGGGGGGGAGGAGACCCAGTACTTC. Translating gives CASSQSSGGEETQYF.